This TCR beta chain originates from a study of cytotoxic CD8 clonotypes in ibrutinib-treated CLL. Overall study results and limits: Baseline clonality was higher than in age-matched healthy donors and moved in step with circulating CD8+ T-cell counts. Clonality was elevated at ibrutinib response and had returned toward baseline at progression. Public clonotypes were uncommon and contracted or stayed stable on treatment.

On this clone: Its antigen is still unknown.

Some clones are missing from TCRdb's copy, which holds only in-frame ones; the method was immunoSEQ multiplex PCR. The sample has tens of thousands of clones, roughly 85% seen once. Per the germline V gene, CDR1 is SGHRS and CDR2 is YFSETQ. Losses at the gene ends were 3 bases for V and 4 bases for J; bases not matched to a gene: 5. There are 15 residues in the CDR3. This specimen consisted of PBMCs, obtained after 24 months of ibrutinib treatment. The sequence was obtained from a human donor with chronic lymphocytic leukemia. The chain employs TRBV5-1 and TRBJ1-4, with 8 bases aligning to TRBD1. CDR3 amino acids: CASSSDRGDNEKLFF. As DNA, the CDR3 is TGCGCCAGCAGCTCCGACAGGGGAGATAATGAAAAACTGTTTTTT.